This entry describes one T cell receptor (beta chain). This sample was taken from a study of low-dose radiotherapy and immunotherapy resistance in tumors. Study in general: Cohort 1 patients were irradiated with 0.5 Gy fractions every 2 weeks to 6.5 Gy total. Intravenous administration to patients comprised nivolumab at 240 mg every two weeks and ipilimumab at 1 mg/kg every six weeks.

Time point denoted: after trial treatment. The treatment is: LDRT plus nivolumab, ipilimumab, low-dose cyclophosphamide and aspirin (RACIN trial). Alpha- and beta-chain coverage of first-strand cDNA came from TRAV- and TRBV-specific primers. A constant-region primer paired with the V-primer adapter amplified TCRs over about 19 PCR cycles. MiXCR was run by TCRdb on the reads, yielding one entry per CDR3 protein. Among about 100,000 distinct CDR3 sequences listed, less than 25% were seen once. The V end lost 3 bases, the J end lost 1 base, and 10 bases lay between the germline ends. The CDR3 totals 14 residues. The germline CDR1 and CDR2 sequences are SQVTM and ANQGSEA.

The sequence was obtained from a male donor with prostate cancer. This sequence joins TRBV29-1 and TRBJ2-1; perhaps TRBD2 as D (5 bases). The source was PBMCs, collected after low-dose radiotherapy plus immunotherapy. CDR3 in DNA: TGCAGCGTTGAGAGGGCAAGGTCCTACAATGAGCAGTTCTTC. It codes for CSVERARSYNEQFF.